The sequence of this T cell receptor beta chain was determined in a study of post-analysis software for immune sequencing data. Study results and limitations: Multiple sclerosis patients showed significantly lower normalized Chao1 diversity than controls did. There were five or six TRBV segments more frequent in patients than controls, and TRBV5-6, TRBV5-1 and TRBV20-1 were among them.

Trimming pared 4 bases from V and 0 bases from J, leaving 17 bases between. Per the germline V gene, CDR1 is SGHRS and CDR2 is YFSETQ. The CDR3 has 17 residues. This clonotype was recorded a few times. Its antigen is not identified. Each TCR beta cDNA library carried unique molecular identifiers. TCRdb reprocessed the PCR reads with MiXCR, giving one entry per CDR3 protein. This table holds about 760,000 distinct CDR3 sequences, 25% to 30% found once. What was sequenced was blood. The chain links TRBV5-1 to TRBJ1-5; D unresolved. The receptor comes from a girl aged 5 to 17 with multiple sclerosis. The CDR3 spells CASSPEGRSNSNQPQHF. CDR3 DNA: TGCGCCAGCAGCCCGGAGGGCAGGTCGAATAGCAATCAGCCCCAGCATTTT.